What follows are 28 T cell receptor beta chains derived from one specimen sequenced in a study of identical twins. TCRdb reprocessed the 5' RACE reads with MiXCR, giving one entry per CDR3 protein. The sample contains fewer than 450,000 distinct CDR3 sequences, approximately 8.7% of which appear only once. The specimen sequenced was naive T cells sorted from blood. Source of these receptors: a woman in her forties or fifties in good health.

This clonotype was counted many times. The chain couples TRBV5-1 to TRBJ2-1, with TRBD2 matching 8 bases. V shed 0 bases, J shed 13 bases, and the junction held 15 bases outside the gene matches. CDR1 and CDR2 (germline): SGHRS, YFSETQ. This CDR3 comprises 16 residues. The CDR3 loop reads CASSLGPSPPGGDQFF. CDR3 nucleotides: TGCGCCAGCAGCTTGGGCCCCTCCCCCCCCGGGGGGGATCAGTTCTTC.

The CDR3 is CASSDGVVNEQFF. As DNA, the CDR3 is TGTGCCAGCAGCGACGGGGTAGTCAATGAGCAGTTCTTC. J is TRBJ2-1 and V is TRBV7-3; possibly TRBD2 for D (5 bases). Trimming stripped 5 bases from V and 6 bases from J, with 11 bases between. The CDR3 spans 13 residues. CDR1 is SGHTA and CDR2 is FQGTGA in the germline V gene.

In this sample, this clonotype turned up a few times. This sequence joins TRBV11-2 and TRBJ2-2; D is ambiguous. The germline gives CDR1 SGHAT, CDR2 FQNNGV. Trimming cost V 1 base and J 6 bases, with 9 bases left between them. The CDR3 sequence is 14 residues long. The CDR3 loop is CASSLVSGAGELFF. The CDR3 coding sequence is TGTGCCAGCAGCTTAGTATCGGGCGCCGGGGAGCTGTTTTTT.

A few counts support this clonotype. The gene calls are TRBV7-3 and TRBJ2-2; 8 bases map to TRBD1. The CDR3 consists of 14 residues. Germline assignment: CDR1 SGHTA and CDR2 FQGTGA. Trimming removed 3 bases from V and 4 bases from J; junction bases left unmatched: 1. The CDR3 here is CASSFDRGTGELFF. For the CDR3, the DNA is TGTGCCAGCAGCTTCGACAGGGGCACCGGGGAGCTGTTTTTT. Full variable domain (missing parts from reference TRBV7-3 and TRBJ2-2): GAGVSQTPSNKVTEKGKYVELRCDPISGHTALYWYRQSLGQGPEFLIYFQGTGAADDSGLPNDRFFAVRPEGSVSTLKIQRTERGDSAVYLCASSFDRGTGELFFGEGSRLTVL.

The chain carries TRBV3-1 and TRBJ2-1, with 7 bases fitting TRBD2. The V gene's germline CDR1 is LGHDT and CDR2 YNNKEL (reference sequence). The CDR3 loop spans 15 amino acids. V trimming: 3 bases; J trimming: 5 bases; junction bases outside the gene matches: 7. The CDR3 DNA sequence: TGTGCCAGCAGCCATCAAGCGGGAATGGACAATGAGCAGTTCTTC. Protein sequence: CASSHQAGMDNEQFF.

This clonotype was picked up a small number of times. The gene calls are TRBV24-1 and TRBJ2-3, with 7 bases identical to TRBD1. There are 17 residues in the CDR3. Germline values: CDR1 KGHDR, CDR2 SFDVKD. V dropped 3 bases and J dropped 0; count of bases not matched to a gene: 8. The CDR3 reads CATSDVRQGPSTDTQYF. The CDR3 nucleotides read TGTGCCACCAGTGATGTAAGACAGGGCCCTAGCACAGATACGCAGTATTTT.

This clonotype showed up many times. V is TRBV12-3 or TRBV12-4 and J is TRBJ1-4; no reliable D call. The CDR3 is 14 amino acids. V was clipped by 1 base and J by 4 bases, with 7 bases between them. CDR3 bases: TGTGCCAGCAGTTTAGGGCGAGGTAATGAAAAACTGTTTTTT. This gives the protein CASSLGRGNEKLFF.

The CDR3 here is CASKRDLSGNEQFF. DNA for the CDR3: TGTGCCAGCAAACGGGACCTATCGGGGAATGAGCAGTTCTTC. J is TRBJ2-1 and V is TRBV7-9, with D perhaps given as TRBD1 or TRBD2 (5 bases each). Trimming pared 7 bases from V and 7 bases from J, leaving 17 bases between. This CDR3 comprises 14 residues. Germline V gene data show CDR1 as SEHNR and CDR2 as FQNEAQ (reference sequence).

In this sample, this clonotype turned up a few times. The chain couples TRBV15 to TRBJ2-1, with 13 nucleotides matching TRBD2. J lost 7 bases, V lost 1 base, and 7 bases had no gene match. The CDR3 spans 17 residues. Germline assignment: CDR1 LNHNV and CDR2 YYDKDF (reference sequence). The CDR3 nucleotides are TGTGCCACCAGCAGAGCCGAACTAGCGGGAGGGCGTAATGAGCAGTTCTTC. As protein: CATSRAELAGGRNEQFF.

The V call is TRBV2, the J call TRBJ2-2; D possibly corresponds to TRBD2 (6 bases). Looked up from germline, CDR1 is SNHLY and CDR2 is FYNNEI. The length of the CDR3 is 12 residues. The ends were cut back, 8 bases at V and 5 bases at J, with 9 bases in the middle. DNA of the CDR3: TGTGCCAGCTGGGCGGGGACCGGGGAGCTGTTTTTT. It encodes CASWAGTGELFF.

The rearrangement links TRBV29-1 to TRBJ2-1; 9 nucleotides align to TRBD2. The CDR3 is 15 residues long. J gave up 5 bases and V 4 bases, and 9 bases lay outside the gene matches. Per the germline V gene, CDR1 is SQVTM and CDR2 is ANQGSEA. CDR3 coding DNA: TGCAGCGTTGCGGTAGGACTAGCGACAAACAATGAGCAGTTCTTC. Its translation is CSVAVGLATNNEQFF.

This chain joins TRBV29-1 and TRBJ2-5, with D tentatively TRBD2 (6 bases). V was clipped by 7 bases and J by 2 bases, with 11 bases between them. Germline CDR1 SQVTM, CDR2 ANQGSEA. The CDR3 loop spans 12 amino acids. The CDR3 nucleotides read TGCAGCGGGGGAGGCGGGCAAGAGACCCAGTACTTC. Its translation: CSGGGGQETQYF.

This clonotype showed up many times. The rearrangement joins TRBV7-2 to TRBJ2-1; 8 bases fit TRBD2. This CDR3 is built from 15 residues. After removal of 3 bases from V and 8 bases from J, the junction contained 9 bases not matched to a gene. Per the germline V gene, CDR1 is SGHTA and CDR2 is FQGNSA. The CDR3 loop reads CASSFYASGLYEQFF. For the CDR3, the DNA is TGTGCCAGCAGCTTTTACGCTAGCGGGCTATATGAGCAGTTCTTC.

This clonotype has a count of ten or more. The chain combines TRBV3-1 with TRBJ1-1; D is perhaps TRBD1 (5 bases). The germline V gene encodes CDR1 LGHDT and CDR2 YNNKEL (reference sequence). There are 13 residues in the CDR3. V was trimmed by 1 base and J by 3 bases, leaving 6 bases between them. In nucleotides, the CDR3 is TGTGCCAGCAGCCAAGGGGGGGACACTGAAGCTTTCTTT. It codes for CASSQGGDTEAFF. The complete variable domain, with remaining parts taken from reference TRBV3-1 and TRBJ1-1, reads DTAVSQTPKYLVTQMGNDKSIKCEQNLGHDTMYWYKQDSKKFLKIMFSYNNKELIINETVPNRFSPKSPDKAHLNLHINSLELGDSAVYFCASSQGGDTEAFFGQGTRLTVV.

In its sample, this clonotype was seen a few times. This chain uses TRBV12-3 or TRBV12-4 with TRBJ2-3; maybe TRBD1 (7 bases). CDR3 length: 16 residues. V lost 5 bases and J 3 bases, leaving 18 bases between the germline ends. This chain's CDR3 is CASSPLAAGGTDTQYF. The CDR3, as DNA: TGTGCCAGCAGTCCATTAGCGGCAGGGGGGACAGATACGCAGTATTTT.

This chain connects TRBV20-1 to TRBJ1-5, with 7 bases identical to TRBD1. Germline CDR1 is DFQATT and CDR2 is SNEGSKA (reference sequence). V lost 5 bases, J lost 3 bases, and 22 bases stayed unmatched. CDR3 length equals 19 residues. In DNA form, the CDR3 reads TGCAGTGCTGCGTATTCTGCATCACCACAGGGGCGAGACAATCAGCCCCAGCATTTT. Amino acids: CSAAYSASPQGRDNQPQHF.

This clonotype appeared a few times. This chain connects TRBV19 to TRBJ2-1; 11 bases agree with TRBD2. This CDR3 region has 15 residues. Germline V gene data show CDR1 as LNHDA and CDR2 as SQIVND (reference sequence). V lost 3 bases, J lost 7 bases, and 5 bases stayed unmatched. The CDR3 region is CASSIIAGGVNEQFF. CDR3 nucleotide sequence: TGTGCCAGTAGTATTATAGCGGGAGGGGTTAATGAGCAGTTCTTC. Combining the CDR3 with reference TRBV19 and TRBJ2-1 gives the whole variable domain DGGITQSPKYLFRKEGQNVTLSCEQNLNHDAMYWYRQDPGQGLRLIYYSQIVNDFQKGDIAEGYSVSREKKESFPLTVTSAQKNPTAFYLCASSIIAGGVNEQFFGPGTRLTVL.

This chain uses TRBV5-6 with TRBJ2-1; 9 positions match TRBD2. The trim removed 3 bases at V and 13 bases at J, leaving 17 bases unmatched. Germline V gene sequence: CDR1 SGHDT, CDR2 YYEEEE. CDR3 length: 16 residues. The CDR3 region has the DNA TGTGCCAGCAGCTGGGGTGATAGCGGGGGCGCCGGGGAACAGTTCTTC. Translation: CASSWGDSGGAGEQFF.

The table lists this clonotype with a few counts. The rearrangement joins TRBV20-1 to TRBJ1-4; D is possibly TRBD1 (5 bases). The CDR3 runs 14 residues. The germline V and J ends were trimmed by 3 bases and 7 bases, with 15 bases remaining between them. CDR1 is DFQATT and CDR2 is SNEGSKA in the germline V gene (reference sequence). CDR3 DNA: TGCAGTGCTAGGAGGGGACGGGGTGTTGAAAAACTGTTTTTT. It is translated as CSARRGRGVEKLFF.

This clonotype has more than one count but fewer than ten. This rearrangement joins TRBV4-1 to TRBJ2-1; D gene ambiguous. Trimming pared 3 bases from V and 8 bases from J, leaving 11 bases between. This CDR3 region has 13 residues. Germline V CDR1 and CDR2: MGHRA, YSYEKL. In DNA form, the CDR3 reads TGCGCCAGCAGCCAGAACACGGACCATGAGCAGTTCTTC. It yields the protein CASSQNTDHEQFF.

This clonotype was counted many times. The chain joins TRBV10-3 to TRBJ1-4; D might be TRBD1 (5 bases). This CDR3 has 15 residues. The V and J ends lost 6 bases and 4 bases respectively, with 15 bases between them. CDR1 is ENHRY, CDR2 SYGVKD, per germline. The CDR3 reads CAISEGGTRNEKLFF. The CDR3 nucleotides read TGTGCCATCAGCGAAGGCGGGACGCGTAATGAAAAACTGTTTTTT.

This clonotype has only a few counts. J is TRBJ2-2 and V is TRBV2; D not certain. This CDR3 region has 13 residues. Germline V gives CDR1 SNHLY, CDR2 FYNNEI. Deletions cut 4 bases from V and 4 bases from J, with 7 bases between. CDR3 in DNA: TGTGCCAGCAGTGTCGGAAGCACCGGGGAGCTGTTTTTT. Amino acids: CASSVGSTGELFF.

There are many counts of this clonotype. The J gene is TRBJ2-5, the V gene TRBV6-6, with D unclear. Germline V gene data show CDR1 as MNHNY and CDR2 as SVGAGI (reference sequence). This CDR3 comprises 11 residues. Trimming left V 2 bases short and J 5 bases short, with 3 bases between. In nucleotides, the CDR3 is TGTGCCAGCAGTTACGGGGAGACCCAGTACTTC. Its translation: CASSYGETQYF.

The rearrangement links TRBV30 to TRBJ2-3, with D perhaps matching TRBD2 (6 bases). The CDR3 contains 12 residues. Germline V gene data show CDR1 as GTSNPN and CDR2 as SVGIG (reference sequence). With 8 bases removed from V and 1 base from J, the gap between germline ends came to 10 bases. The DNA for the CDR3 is TGTGCCCTAGCGTACGGCACAGATACGCAGTATTTT. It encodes CALAYGTDTQYF.

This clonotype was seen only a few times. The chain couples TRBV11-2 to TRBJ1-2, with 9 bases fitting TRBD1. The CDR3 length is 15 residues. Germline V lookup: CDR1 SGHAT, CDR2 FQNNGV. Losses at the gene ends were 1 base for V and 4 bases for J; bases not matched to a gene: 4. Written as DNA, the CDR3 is TGTGCCAGCAGCTTAGGCGGGACAGGGTTCTATGGCTACACCTTC. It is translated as CASSLGGTGFYGYTF.

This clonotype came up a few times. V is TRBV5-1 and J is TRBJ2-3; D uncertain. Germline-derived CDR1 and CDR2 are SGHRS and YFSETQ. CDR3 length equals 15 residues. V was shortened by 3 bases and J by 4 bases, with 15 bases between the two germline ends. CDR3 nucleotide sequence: TGCGCCAGCAGCTCCGGATCCCTGGGTGCAGATACGCAGTATTTT. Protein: CASSSGSLGADTQYF.

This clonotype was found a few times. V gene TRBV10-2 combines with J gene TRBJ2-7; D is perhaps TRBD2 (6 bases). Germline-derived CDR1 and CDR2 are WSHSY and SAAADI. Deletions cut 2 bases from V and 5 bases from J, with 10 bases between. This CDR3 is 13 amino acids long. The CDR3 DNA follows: TGCGCCAGCAGTGAGGCAGCGGGCCACGAGCAGTACGTC. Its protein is CASSEAAGHEQYV.

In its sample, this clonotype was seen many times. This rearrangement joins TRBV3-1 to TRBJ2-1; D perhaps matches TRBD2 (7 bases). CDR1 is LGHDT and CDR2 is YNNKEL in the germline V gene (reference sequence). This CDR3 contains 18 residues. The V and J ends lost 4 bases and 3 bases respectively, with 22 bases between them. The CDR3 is CASSPQSRGRGGYNEQFF. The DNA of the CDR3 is TGTGCCAGCAGCCCCCAATCGAGGGGAAGGGGGGGCTACAATGAGCAGTTCTTC.